This T cell receptor (beta chain) originates from a study of shared clonotypes between healthy human individuals. Study conclusions and caveats: A handful of donors showed sharing of around 5% of naive CD4 clonotypes. Sequencing of the sorted subsets was shown by rarefaction to be incomplete despite large depth.

Points on this clone: The antigen is undetermined.

Only in-frame clones appear in the TCRdb table, and some are missing; sequencing was by immunoSEQ multiplex PCR. The table has around 2.3 million clones, more than 90% seen once. Germline V CDR1 and CDR2: SGHVS, FQNEAQ. The CDR3 contains 16 residues. With 5 bases clipped from V and 8 bases from J, the junction kept 16 bases outside the gene matches. The clonotype originates from a man younger than 30 in good health. Sequencing was carried out using naive CD4+ T cells sorted from blood. The subset is: CD45RA+ positively selected. The chain links TRBV7-8 to TRBJ1-2, with TRBD1 matching 8 bases. The CDR3 is CASSIQGGQVLGGYTF. In nucleotides, the CDR3 is TGTGCCAGCAGCATCCAAGGGGGACAGGTCCTGGGCGGCTACACCTTC.